This T cell receptor (beta chain) stems from a study of post-analysis software for immune sequencing data. Only a few counts were recorded for this clonotype. The antigen is undetermined. The CDR3 length is 13 residues. Trimming shortened V by 3 bases and J by 4 bases, and 12 bases separated the two germline ends. Germline CDR1 is DFQATT and CDR2 is SNEGSKA (reference sequence). Study findings and constraints: Controls had lower frequencies than patients of about 5 TRBV segments, which included TRBV5-6, TRBV5-1 and TRBV20-1.

Presence of unique molecular identifiers characterized the TCR beta cDNA libraries. MiXCR, run by TCRdb on the PCR reads, gives a single entry per CDR3 protein. The sample lists some 800,000 distinct CDR3 sequences, roughly 46% occurring once. The material sequenced was blood. The clonotype comes from a girl between 5 and 17 years old with multiple sclerosis. The chain links TRBV20-1 to TRBJ1-1; unclear D gene. CDR3 in amino acids: CSASPNTVTEAFF. As DNA, the CDR3 is TGCAGTGCTAGCCCGAACACAGTCACTGAAGCTTTCTTT.